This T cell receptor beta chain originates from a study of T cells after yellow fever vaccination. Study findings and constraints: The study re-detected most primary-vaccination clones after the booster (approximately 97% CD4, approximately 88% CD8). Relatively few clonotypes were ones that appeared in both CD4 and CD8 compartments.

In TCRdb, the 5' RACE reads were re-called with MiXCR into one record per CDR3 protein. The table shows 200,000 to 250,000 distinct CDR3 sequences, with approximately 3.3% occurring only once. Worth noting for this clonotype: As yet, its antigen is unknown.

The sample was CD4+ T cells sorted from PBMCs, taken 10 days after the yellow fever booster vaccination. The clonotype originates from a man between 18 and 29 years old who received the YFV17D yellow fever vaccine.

The CDR3 DNA is TGTGCCAGCAGTGAGAGGGACCGCATAACCCAGCATTTT. It is translated as CASSERDRITQHF. V gene TRBV2 combines with J gene TRBJ1-5; D might be TRBD1 (5 bases). This CDR3 contains 13 residues. Looked up from germline, CDR1 is SNHLY and CDR2 is FYNNEI. Trimming pared 3 bases from V and 11 bases from J, leaving 14 bases between.